This TCR beta chain was identified in a study of cytotoxic CD8 clonotypes in ibrutinib-treated CLL. The overall study: Following treatment for a median about 12 months, range 6 to 36, response samples were then taken.

Only in-frame clones appear in the TCRdb table, and some are missing; sequencing was by immunoSEQ multiplex PCR. The profile covers 150,000 or so clones, with around 84% appearing a single time and roughly 1.9% taken by the ten largest. General study findings and limits: At the start, clonality exceeded age-matched healthy donors and followed circulating CD8+ T-cell counts. Sustained-remission patients were sampled at one set of times and progressing patients at different ones.

A remark on this clone: What it binds is unknown.

The sequenced sample was PBMCs, obtained after 12 months of ibrutinib treatment. The sequence came from a human donor with chronic lymphocytic leukemia.

In nucleotides, the CDR3 is TGTGCCAGCCGCTCCGGGACAGGGCTACGTGAGCAGTACTTC. It specifies CASRSGTGLREQYF. V usage is TRBV27 and J usage is TRBJ2-7; TRBD1 matches 9 bases. Germline lookup yields CDR1 MNHEY and CDR2 SMNVEV (reference sequence). This CDR3 region has 14 residues. V shed 8 bases and J 7 bases; nucleotides not matched to a gene: 12.